A selection of T cell receptor beta chains follows, all from one sample in a study of T cell responses to AZD1222 COVID-19 vaccine. The method was immunoSEQ multiplex PCR; TCRdb's version includes in-frame clones alone and lacks a portion of them. The sample has about 110,000 clones; approximately 90% are singletons. The sequences come from peripheral blood, collected on day 0 of AZD1222 vaccination. All receptors derive from an adult in good health. CDR3s include the opening cysteine and the closing phenylalanine or tryptophan. A D gene is named only where the DNA matches it firmly. Clone sizes are given selectively: once, few, many, or a class where the clone is expanded.

j_call: TRBJ2-1; d_call: TRBD2; v_call: TRBV5-1; clone_size: NA; cdr3_nt: TGCGCCAGCAGCCTCCGGTGGGTTGGGACTAGCTTCTCCTACAATGAGCAGTTCTTC; cdr3_aa: CASSLRWVGTSFSYNEQFF
j_call: TRBJ1-3; d_call: NA; v_call: TRBV10-3; clone_size: NA; cdr3_nt: TGTGCCATCAGTGGACAGGTTTCTGGAAACACCATATATTTT; cdr3_aa: CAISGQVSGNTIYF
j_call: TRBJ2-2; d_call: NA; v_call: TRBV7-2; clone_size: NA; cdr3_nt: TGTGCCAGCAGGAAGGGGGGGCCTAACACCGGGGAGCTGTTTTTT; cdr3_aa: CASRKGGPNTGELFF
j_call: TRBJ2-1; d_call: TRBD1; v_call: TRBV7-7; clone_size: NA; cdr3_nt: TGTGCCAGCAGCTTACAGGGGGCGAGCTTCAATGAGCAGTTCTTC; cdr3_aa: CASSLQGASFNEQFF
j_call: TRBJ1-4; d_call: NA; v_call: TRBV15; clone_size: NA; cdr3_nt: TGTGCCACCAGCAGAGAGGTGTGGGGACCTACTAATGAAAAACTGTTTTTT; cdr3_aa: CATSREVWGPTNEKLFF
j_call: TRBJ2-3; d_call: NA; v_call: TRBV7-9; clone_size: NA; cdr3_nt: TGTGCCAGCAGTTCCAGCACAGATACGCAGTATTTT; cdr3_aa: CASSSSTDTQYF
j_call: TRBJ2-6; d_call: TRBD2; v_call: TRBV7-2; clone_size: NA; cdr3_nt: TGTGCCAGCAGCCTGCGACTAGCGGGAACGAGTGCCAACGTCCTGACTTTC; cdr3_aa: CASSLRLAGTSANVLTF
j_call: TRBJ1-1; d_call: NA; v_call: TRBV10-3; clone_size: NA; cdr3_nt: TGTGCCATCACACAGGGTAACACTGAAGCTTTCTTT; cdr3_aa: CAITQGNTEAFF
j_call: TRBJ1-2; d_call: TRBD1; v_call: TRBV19; clone_size: NA; cdr3_nt: TGTGCCAGTAGTCCGCGACAGGGTGAAACCTATGGCTACACCTTC; cdr3_aa: CASSPRQGETYGYTF
j_call: TRBJ2-7; d_call: NA; v_call: TRBV20-1; clone_size: NA; cdr3_nt: TGCAGTGCTAGTCGACTACCACCGTTCTACGAGCAGTACTTC; cdr3_aa: CSASRLPPFYEQYF
j_call: TRBJ2-2; d_call: TRBD1; v_call: TRBV19; clone_size: few; cdr3_nt: TGTGCCACTCAGACAGGGTACGACACCGGGGAGCTGTTTTTT; cdr3_aa: CATQTGYDTGELFF
j_call: TRBJ1-5; d_call: NA; v_call: TRBV5-1; clone_size: few; cdr3_nt: TGCGCCAGCAGCTTGGGCAGGGATCAGCCCCAGCATTTT; cdr3_aa: CASSLGRDQPQHF
j_call: TRBJ2-2; d_call: NA; v_call: TRBV5-1; clone_size: NA; cdr3_nt: TGCGCCAGTCGGCGGACAGAGAACACCGGGGAGCTGTTTTTT; cdr3_aa: CASRRTENTGELFF
j_call: TRBJ2-1; d_call: TRBD2; v_call: TRBV5-4; clone_size: NA; cdr3_nt: TGTGCCAGCAGCCCACGAGGTTGGTCTAGCGGGGGAGGAAATGAGCAGTTCTTC; cdr3_aa: CASSPRGWSSGGGNEQFF
j_call: TRBJ2-7; d_call: TRBD1; v_call: TRBV7-8; clone_size: NA; cdr3_nt: TGTGCCAGCAGCTCCATGGGACAGGGATACGAGCAGTACTTC; cdr3_aa: CASSSMGQGYEQYF
j_call: TRBJ2-7; d_call: TRBD1; v_call: TRBV19; clone_size: NA; cdr3_nt: TGTGCCAGTAGCGACGTTCCGGGACAGGGGGCCTACGAGCAGTACTTC; cdr3_aa: CASSDVPGQGAYEQYF
j_call: TRBJ2-7; d_call: NA; v_call: TRBV2; clone_size: NA; cdr3_nt: TGTGCCAGCAGGGCATACGAGCAGTACTTC; cdr3_aa: CASRAYEQYF
j_call: TRBJ2-7; d_call: NA; v_call: TRBV7-8; clone_size: once; cdr3_nt: TGTGCCAGCAGCCTAGATTTGGCAGTCTACGAGCAGTACTTC; cdr3_aa: CASSLDLAVYEQYF
j_call: TRBJ1-1; d_call: NA; v_call: TRBV19; clone_size: NA; cdr3_nt: TGTGCCAGTAGTATACCCCAGAACACTGAAGCTTTCTTT; cdr3_aa: CASSIPQNTEAFF
j_call: TRBJ2-1; d_call: TRBD1; v_call: TRBV2; clone_size: once; cdr3_nt: TGTGCCAGCAGCCGGGACAGGGGGCGAAACTACAATGAGCAGTTCTTC; cdr3_aa: CASSRDRGRNYNEQFF
j_call: TRBJ2-7; d_call: TRBD2; v_call: TRBV7-2; clone_size: NA; cdr3_nt: TGTGCCAGCAGCTTAGAGAGCGGGGGCACCTACGAGCAGTACTTC; cdr3_aa: CASSLESGGTYEQYF
j_call: TRBJ1-1; d_call: NA; v_call: TRBV5-1; clone_size: NA; cdr3_nt: TGCGCCAACAGCTACGGGACCGTAACGGTCACTGAAGCTTTCTTT; cdr3_aa: CANSYGTVTVTEAFF
j_call: TRBJ2-1; d_call: TRBD2; v_call: TRBV11-2; clone_size: NA; cdr3_nt: TGTGCCAGCGGGATCGTGGGGGGGTTCTACAATGAGCAGTTCTTC; cdr3_aa: CASGIVGGFYNEQFF
j_call: TRBJ2-7; d_call: TRBD1; v_call: TRBV6-4; clone_size: NA; cdr3_nt: TGTGCCAGCAGAAGTAGGTGGGGGACAGGGGCTAGCGAGCAGTACTTC; cdr3_aa: CASRSRWGTGASEQYF
j_call: TRBJ1-6; d_call: TRBD1; v_call: TRBV27; clone_size: NA; cdr3_nt: TGTGCCAGCAGTTTAGTTATTCCGGGACAGGGGACACCCCTCCACTTT; cdr3_aa: CASSLVIPGQGTPLHF
j_call: TRBJ2-7; d_call: TRBD1; v_call: TRBV4-3; clone_size: NA; cdr3_nt: TGCGCCAGCAGCCAAGGGACAGGGGGCACGGGTCCCTCATACGAGCAGTACTTC; cdr3_aa: CASSQGTGGTGPSYEQYF
j_call: TRBJ1-1; d_call: NA; v_call: TRBV15; clone_size: NA; cdr3_nt: TGTGCCACCAGCAGAGATCGGGCTGATGAAGCTTTCTTT; cdr3_aa: CATSRDRADEAFF